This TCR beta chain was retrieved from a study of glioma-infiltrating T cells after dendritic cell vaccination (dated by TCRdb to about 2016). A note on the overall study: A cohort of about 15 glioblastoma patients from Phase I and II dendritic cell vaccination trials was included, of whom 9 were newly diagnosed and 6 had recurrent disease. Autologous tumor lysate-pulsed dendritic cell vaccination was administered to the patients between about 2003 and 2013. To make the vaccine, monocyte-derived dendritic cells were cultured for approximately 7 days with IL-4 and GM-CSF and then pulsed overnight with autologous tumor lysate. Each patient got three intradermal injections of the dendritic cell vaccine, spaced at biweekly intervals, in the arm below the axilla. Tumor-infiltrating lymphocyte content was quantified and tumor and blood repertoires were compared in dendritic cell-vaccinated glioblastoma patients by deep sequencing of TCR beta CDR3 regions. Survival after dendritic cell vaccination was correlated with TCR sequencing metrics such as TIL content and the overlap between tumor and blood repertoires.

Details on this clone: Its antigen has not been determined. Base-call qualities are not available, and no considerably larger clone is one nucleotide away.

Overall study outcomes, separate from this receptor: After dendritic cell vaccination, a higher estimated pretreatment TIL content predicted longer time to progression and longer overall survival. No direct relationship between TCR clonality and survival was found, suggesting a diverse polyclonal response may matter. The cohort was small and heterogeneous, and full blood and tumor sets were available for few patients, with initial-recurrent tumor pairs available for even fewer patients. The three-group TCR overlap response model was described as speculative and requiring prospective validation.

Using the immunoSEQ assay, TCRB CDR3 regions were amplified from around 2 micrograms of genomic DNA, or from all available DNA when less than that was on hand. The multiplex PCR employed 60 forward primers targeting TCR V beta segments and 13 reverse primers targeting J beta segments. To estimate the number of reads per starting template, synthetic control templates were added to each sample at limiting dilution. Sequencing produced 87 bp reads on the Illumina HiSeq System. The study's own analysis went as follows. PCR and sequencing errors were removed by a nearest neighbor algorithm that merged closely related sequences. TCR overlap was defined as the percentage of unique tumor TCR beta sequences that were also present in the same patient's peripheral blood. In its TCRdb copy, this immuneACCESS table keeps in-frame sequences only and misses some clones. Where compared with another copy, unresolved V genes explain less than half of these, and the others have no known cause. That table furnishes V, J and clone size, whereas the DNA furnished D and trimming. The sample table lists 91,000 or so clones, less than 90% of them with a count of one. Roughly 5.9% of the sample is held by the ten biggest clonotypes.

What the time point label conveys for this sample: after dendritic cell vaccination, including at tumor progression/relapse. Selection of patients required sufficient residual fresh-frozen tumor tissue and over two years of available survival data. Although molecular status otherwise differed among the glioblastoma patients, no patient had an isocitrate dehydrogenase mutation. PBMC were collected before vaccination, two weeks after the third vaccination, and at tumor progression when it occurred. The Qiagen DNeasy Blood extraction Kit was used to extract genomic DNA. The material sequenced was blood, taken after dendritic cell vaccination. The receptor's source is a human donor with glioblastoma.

At the DNA level, the sequence is TGCACCAGCAGCCAAGATTGCGTCCTAGCGGGGGGGGTGAACATTCAGTACTTC. The resulting protein is CTSSQDCVLAGGVNIQYF. Recombination linked TRBV1 to TRBJ2-4; whether TRBD2, the table's D call, matches the DNA was not checked. TRBV1 is a pseudogene locus. Including cysteine and phenylalanine, the CDR3 has 18 amino acids. The entry retains the CDR3 DNA only, 54 bases that are in frame from base 1.